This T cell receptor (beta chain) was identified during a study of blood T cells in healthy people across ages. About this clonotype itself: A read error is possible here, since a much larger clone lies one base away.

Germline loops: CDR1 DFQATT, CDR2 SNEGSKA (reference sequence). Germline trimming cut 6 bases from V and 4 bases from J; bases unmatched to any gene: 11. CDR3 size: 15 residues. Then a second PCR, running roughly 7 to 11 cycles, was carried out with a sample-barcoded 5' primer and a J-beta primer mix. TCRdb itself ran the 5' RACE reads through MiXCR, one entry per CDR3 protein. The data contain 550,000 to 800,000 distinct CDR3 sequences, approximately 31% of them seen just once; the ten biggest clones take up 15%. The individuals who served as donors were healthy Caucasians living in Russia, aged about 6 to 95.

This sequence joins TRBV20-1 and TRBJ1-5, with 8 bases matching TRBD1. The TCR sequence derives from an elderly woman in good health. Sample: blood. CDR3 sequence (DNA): TGCAGTGCCCAATACAGGGGGTTGAGAAATCAGCCCCAGCATTTT. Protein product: CSAQYRGLRNQPQHF.